This is a list of T cell receptor beta chains from one sample in a study of blood T cell repertoires in COVID-19. TCRdb keeps only in-frame clones here, not all; method: immunoSEQ multiplex PCR. The sample contains fewer than 700,000 clones, approximately 88% of which appear only once. The sample taken for sequencing was peripheral blood. The receptors originated from a woman aged 45-65 years with COVID-19, enrolled during active disease. CDR3s include the opening cysteine and the closing phenylalanine or tryptophan. Fields, in order: clone size, CDR3 length, J gene, D gene, V gene, CDR3 protein, CDR3 DNA. The D gene is left open where the match is weak. Rows give clone size only sometimes, using once, few, many, or a class for an expanded clone.

clone size: few; CDR3 length: 13; J gene: TRBJ1-2; D gene: .; V gene: TRBV24-1; CDR3 protein: CATSAGQGGGYTF; CDR3 DNA: TGTGCCACCAGTGCAGGGCAGGGTGGAGGCTACACCTTC
clone size: once; CDR3 length: 14; J gene: TRBJ2-3; D gene: TRBD1; V gene: TRBV19; CDR3 protein: CACRRDRDTDTQYF; CDR3 DNA: TGTGCCTGCCGTAGGGACAGGGACACAGATACGCAGTATTTT
clone size: once; CDR3 length: 15; J gene: TRBJ1-4; D gene: TRBD1; V gene: TRBV30; CDR3 protein: CAGGQPTTTNEKLFF; CDR3 DNA: TGTGCTGGGGGACAGCCGACTACAACTAATGAAAAACTGTTTTTT
clone size: .; CDR3 length: 14; J gene: TRBJ2-7; D gene: .; V gene: TRBV9; CDR3 protein: CASSVVAESYEQYF; CDR3 DNA: TGTGCCAGCAGCGTAGTTGCGGAATCCTACGAGCAGTACTTC
clone size: .; CDR3 length: 15; J gene: TRBJ2-1; D gene: TRBD2; V gene: TRBV5-1; CDR3 protein: CASSLLLAGDNEQFF; CDR3 DNA: TGCGCCAGCAGCTTGCTACTAGCGGGGGATAATGAGCAGTTCTTC
clone size: .; CDR3 length: 14; J gene: TRBJ1-4; D gene: .; V gene: TRBV30; CDR3 protein: CAWSEGVGNEKLFF; CDR3 DNA: TGTGCCTGGAGTGAGGGGGTGGGGAATGAAAAACTGTTTTTT
clone size: .; CDR3 length: 13; J gene: TRBJ2-3; D gene: .; V gene: TRBV10-1; CDR3 protein: CASSETSTDTQYF; CDR3 DNA: TGCGCCAGCAGTGAGACTAGCACAGATACGCAGTATTTT
clone size: .; CDR3 length: 14; J gene: TRBJ1-2; D gene: .; V gene: TRBV5-1; CDR3 protein: CASSLDGGRIGYTF; CDR3 DNA: TGCGCCAGCAGCTTGGATGGAGGGCGTATTGGCTACACCTTC
clone size: .; CDR3 length: 14; J gene: TRBJ1-6; D gene: .; V gene: TRBV6-5; CDR3 protein: CASSYGRDNSPLHF; CDR3 DNA: TGTGCCAGCAGTTATGGCAGGGATAATTCACCCCTCCACTTT
clone size: .; CDR3 length: 15; J gene: TRBJ2-3; D gene: .; V gene: TRBV13; CDR3 protein: CASSLEGAESDTQYF; CDR3 DNA: TGTGCCAGCAGCTTAGAAGGGGCGGAGTCAGATACGCAGTATTTT
clone size: .; CDR3 length: 13; J gene: TRBJ1-1; D gene: TRBD1; V gene: TRBV30; CDR3 protein: CAWDRAGNTEAFF; CDR3 DNA: TGTGCCTGGGACAGGGCTGGGAACACTGAAGCTTTCTTT
clone size: .; CDR3 length: 15; J gene: TRBJ1-1; D gene: .; V gene: TRBV7-9; CDR3 protein: CASSLASGGSTEAFF; CDR3 DNA: TGTGCCAGCAGCTTAGCATCCGGGGGGAGCACTGAAGCTTTCTTT
clone size: .; CDR3 length: 13; J gene: TRBJ2-7; D gene: TRBD1; V gene: TRBV10-2; CDR3 protein: CASAQGARQEQYF; CDR3 DNA: TGCGCCAGCGCACAGGGGGCGCGACAAGAGCAGTACTTC
clone size: once; CDR3 length: 14; J gene: TRBJ2-7; D gene: TRBD2; V gene: TRBV3-1/TRBV3-2; CDR3 protein: CASSPRGGRHEQYF; CDR3 DNA: TGTGCCAGCAGCCCGCGGGGGGGAAGACACGAGCAGTACTTC
clone size: .; CDR3 length: 13; J gene: TRBJ1-2; D gene: .; V gene: TRBV3-1/TRBV3-2; CDR3 protein: CASSHTREGGYTF; CDR3 DNA: TGTGCCAGCAGCCATACACGGGAGGGCGGCTACACCTTC
clone size: .; CDR3 length: 12; J gene: TRBJ1-2; D gene: .; V gene: TRBV5-5; CDR3 protein: CASSLREEGYTF; CDR3 DNA: TGTGCCAGCAGCTTGAGGGAGGAGGGCTACACCTTC
clone size: .; CDR3 length: 15; J gene: TRBJ1-4; D gene: TRBD1; V gene: TRBV6-6; CDR3 protein: CASRSSTGINEKLFF; CDR3 DNA: TGTGCCAGCCGATCATCGACAGGGATTAATGAAAAACTGTTTTTT
clone size: .; CDR3 length: 14; J gene: TRBJ2-5; D gene: .; V gene: TRBV9; CDR3 protein: CASSTAPVRETQYF; CDR3 DNA: TGTGCCAGCAGCACAGCCCCCGTTCGGGAGACCCAGTACTTC
clone size: .; CDR3 length: 12; J gene: TRBJ2-2; D gene: TRBD1; V gene: TRBV29-1; CDR3 protein: CSGTGGPGELFF; CDR3 DNA: TGCAGCGGGACAGGGGGCCCCGGGGAGCTGTTTTTT
clone size: once; CDR3 length: 13; J gene: TRBJ2-2; D gene: .; V gene: TRBV2; CDR3 protein: CASSPQGAGELFF; CDR3 DNA: TGTGCCAGCAGTCCGCAGGGCGCCGGGGAGCTGTTTTTT
clone size: .; CDR3 length: 15; J gene: TRBJ1-4; D gene: .; V gene: TRBV5-1; CDR3 protein: CASSSLGYTNEKLFF; CDR3 DNA: TGCGCCAGCAGCTCCCTCGGGTATACTAATGAAAAACTGTTTTTT
clone size: once; CDR3 length: 13; J gene: TRBJ1-5; D gene: .; V gene: TRBV5-1; CDR3 protein: CASRGEFNQPQHF; CDR3 DNA: TGCGCCAGCCGAGGAGAGTTCAATCAGCCCCAGCATTTT
clone size: .; CDR3 length: 13; J gene: TRBJ1-6; D gene: TRBD1; V gene: TRBV29-1; CDR3 protein: CSASSGGNSPLHF; CDR3 DNA: TGCAGCGCTTCGTCAGGGGGTAATTCACCCCTCCACTTT
clone size: .; CDR3 length: 15; J gene: TRBJ1-5; D gene: .; V gene: TRBV6-5; CDR3 protein: CASSYSDTGDQPQHF; CDR3 DNA: TGTGCCAGCAGTTACTCGGACACCGGCGATCAGCCCCAGCATTTT
clone size: .; CDR3 length: 14; J gene: TRBJ1-4; D gene: TRBD1; V gene: TRBV7-9; CDR3 protein: CASSPGTGNEKLFF; CDR3 DNA: TGTGCCAGCAGCCCCGGGACAGGGAATGAAAAACTGTTTTTT
clone size: .; CDR3 length: 16; J gene: TRBJ1-5; D gene: .; V gene: TRBV9; CDR3 protein: CASSVTPGAPEEPQHF; CDR3 DNA: TGTGCCAGCAGCGTCACCCCGGGAGCCCCCGAGGAGCCCCAGCATTTT
clone size: .; CDR3 length: 15; J gene: TRBJ2-2; D gene: TRBD1; V gene: TRBV2; CDR3 protein: CASTMGTDYTGELFF; CDR3 DNA: TGTGCCAGCACCATGGGGACAGACTACACCGGGGAGCTGTTTTTT
clone size: .; CDR3 length: 15; J gene: TRBJ2-1; D gene: TRBD2; V gene: TRBV7-2; CDR3 protein: CASSFSGGQGNEQFF; CDR3 DNA: TGTGCCAGCAGCTTTAGCGGGGGGCAGGGGAATGAGCAGTTCTTC
clone size: .; CDR3 length: 13; J gene: TRBJ1-2; D gene: .; V gene: TRBV2; CDR3 protein: CASSVSVAYGYTF; CDR3 DNA: TGTGCCAGCAGTGTTTCCGTAGCCTATGGCTACACCTTC
clone size: .; CDR3 length: 18; J gene: TRBJ1-5; D gene: .; V gene: TRBV7-8; CDR3 protein: CASSLDHTGKNSNQPQHF; CDR3 DNA: TGTGCCAGCAGCTTAGACCATACAGGGAAGAATAGCAATCAGCCCCAGCATTTT
clone size: .; CDR3 length: 14; J gene: TRBJ1-2; D gene: TRBD1; V gene: TRBV7-2; CDR3 protein: CASSLAGQNYGYTF; CDR3 DNA: TGTGCCAGCAGCTTAGCGGGACAGAACTATGGCTACACCTTC
clone size: .; CDR3 length: 16; J gene: TRBJ2-1; D gene: TRBD2; V gene: TRBV2; CDR3 protein: CASTQGASGGGNEQFF; CDR3 DNA: TGTGCCAGCACCCAAGGGGCTAGCGGGGGAGGGAATGAGCAGTTCTTC
clone size: .; CDR3 length: 14; J gene: TRBJ1-4; D gene: .; V gene: TRBV28; CDR3 protein: CASGGQGYYEKLFF; CDR3 DNA: TGTGCCAGCGGGGGTCAGGGGTATTATGAAAAACTGTTTTTT
clone size: .; CDR3 length: 16; J gene: TRBJ1-2; D gene: TRBD1; V gene: TRBV5-6; CDR3 protein: CASSVTTGGSNYGYTF; CDR3 DNA: TGTGCCAGCAGCGTTACGACAGGGGGCTCTAACTATGGCTACACCTTC
clone size: .; CDR3 length: 15; J gene: TRBJ2-4; D gene: TRBD1; V gene: TRBV13; CDR3 protein: CASSAYRDRGNIQYF; CDR3 DNA: TGTGCCAGCAGCGCCTACCGGGACAGGGGTAACATTCAGTACTTC
clone size: .; CDR3 length: 15; J gene: TRBJ1-4; D gene: .; V gene: TRBV7-9; CDR3 protein: CASSYRGNPNEKLFF; CDR3 DNA: TGTGCCAGCAGCTACCGAGGCAATCCTAATGAAAAACTGTTTTTT
clone size: .; CDR3 length: 12; J gene: TRBJ1-3; D gene: TRBD1; V gene: TRBV30; CDR3 protein: CAWSLQGAIIYF; CDR3 DNA: TGTGCCTGGAGTCTACAGGGGGCGATTATATATTTT
clone size: .; CDR3 length: 15; J gene: TRBJ2-5; D gene: TRBD2; V gene: TRBV27; CDR3 protein: CASSLAGAGLETQYF; CDR3 DNA: TGTGCCAGCAGCCTAGCGGGGGCGGGGTTGGAGACCCAGTACTTC
clone size: .; CDR3 length: 19; J gene: TRBJ2-5; D gene: TRBD2; V gene: TRBV5-8; CDR3 protein: CASSLGAGTSEGRKETQYF; CDR3 DNA: TGTGCCAGCAGCTTGGGGGCCGGGACTAGCGAAGGGAGAAAAGAGACCCAGTACTTC
clone size: .; CDR3 length: 13; J gene: TRBJ2-2; D gene: .; V gene: TRBV2; CDR3 protein: CASRGLSTGELFF; CDR3 DNA: TGTGCCAGCAGGGGACTCTCCACCGGGGAGCTGTTTTTT
clone size: .; CDR3 length: 15; J gene: TRBJ2-3; D gene: .; V gene: TRBV11-2; CDR3 protein: CASSPQWSLGDTQYF; CDR3 DNA: TGTGCCAGCAGCCCCCAATGGAGCCTCGGAGATACGCAGTATTTT
clone size: once; CDR3 length: 15; J gene: TRBJ1-2; D gene: .; V gene: TRBV6-5; CDR3 protein: CASNQRPDFSQGYTF; CDR3 DNA: TGTGCCAGCAACCAACGACCCGACTTCAGCCAGGGCTACACCTTC
clone size: once; CDR3 length: 15; J gene: TRBJ1-2; D gene: .; V gene: TRBV3-1/TRBV3-2; CDR3 protein: CASTPGGMVVYGYTF; CDR3 DNA: TGTGCCAGCACTCCGGGAGGGATGGTTGTCTATGGCTACACCTTC
clone size: .; CDR3 length: 16; J gene: TRBJ2-2; D gene: .; V gene: TRBV2; CDR3 protein: CASDSVRATNTGELFF; CDR3 DNA: TGTGCCAGCGATAGTGTGCGGGCGACGAACACCGGGGAGCTGTTTTTT
clone size: .; CDR3 length: 16; J gene: TRBJ2-3; D gene: TRBD2; V gene: TRBV10-2; CDR3 protein: CASSVSGGASTDTQYF; CDR3 DNA: TGCGCCAGCAGTGTTAGCGGGGGCGCTAGCACAGATACGCAGTATTTT
clone size: once; CDR3 length: 15; J gene: TRBJ1-5; D gene: TRBD1; V gene: TRBV19; CDR3 protein: CASSIGGGSNQPQHF; CDR3 DNA: TGTGCCAGTAGTATAGGAGGGGGCAGCAATCAGCCCCAGCATTTT
clone size: .; CDR3 length: 15; J gene: TRBJ1-5; D gene: .; V gene: TRBV6-2/TRBV6-3; CDR3 protein: CASSYSGGFGQPQHF; CDR3 DNA: TGTGCCAGCAGTTACTCGGGAGGGTTTGGTCAGCCCCAGCATTTT